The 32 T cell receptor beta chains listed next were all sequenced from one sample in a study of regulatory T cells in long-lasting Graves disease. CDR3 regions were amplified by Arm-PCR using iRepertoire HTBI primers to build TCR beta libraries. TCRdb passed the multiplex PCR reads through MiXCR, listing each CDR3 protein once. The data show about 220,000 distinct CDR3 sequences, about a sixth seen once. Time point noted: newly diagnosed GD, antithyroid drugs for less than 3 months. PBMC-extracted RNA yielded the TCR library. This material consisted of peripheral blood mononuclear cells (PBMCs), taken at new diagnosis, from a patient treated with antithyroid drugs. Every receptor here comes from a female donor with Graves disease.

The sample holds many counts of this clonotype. This CDR3 is CASSQDLGAHQETQYF. Here the CDR3 DNA reads TGTGCCAGCAGCCAAGATCTAGGGGCCCACCAAGAGACCCAGTACTTC. This rearrangement joins TRBV3-1 to TRBJ2-5, with D perhaps matching TRBD1 (5 bases). The CDR3 consists of 16 residues. The germline V gene has CDR1 LGHDT and CDR2 YNNKEL (reference sequence). Trimming removed 0 bases at V and 0 bases at J, with 11 bases between.

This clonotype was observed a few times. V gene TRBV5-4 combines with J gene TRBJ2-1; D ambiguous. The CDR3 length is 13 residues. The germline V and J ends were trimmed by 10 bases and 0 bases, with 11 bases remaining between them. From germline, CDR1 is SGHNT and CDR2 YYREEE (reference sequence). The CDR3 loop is CAGQIGSYNEQFF. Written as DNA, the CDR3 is TGTGCCGGTCAGATTGGCTCCTACAATGAGCAGTTCTTC.

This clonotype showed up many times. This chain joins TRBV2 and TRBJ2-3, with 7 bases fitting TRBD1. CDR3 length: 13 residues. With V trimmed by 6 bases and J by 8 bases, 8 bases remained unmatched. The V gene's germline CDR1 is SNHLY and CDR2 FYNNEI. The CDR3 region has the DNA TGTGCCAGCAGGCAACAGTCAGGGGGTACGCAGTATTTT. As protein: CASRQQSGGTQYF. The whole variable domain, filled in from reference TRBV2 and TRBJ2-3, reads EPEVTQTPSHQVTQMGQEVILRCVPISNHLYFYWYRQILGQKVEFLVSFYNNEISEKSEIFDDQFSVERPDGSNFTLKIRSTKLEDSAMYFCASRQQSGGTQYFGPGTRLTVL.

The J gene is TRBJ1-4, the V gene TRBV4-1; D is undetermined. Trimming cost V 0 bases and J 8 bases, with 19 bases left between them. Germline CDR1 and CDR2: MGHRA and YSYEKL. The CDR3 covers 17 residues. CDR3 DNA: TGCGCCAGCAGCCAAGACCCAGTCAAAGCCGAGAGGGAAAAACTGTTTTTT. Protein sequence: CASSQDPVKAEREKLFF.

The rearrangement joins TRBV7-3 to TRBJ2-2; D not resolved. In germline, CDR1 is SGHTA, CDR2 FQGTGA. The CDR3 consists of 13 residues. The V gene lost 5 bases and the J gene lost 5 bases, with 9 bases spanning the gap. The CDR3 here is CASSLPTTGELFF. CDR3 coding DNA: TGTGCCAGCAGCCTCCCAACTACCGGGGAGCTGTTTTTT.

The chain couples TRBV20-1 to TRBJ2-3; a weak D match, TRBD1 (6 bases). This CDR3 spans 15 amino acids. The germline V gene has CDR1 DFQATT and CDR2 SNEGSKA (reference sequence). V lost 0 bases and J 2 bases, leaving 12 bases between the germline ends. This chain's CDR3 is CSARDSRGTTDTQYF. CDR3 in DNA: TGCAGTGCTAGAGATTCTAGGGGGACCACAGATACGCAGTATTTT.

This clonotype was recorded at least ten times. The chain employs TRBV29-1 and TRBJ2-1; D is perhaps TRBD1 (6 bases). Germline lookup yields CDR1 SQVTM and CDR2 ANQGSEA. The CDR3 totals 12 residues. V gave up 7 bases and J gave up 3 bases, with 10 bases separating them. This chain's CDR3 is CSAPTGYNEQFF. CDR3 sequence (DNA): TGCAGCGCACCGACAGGCTACAATGAGCAGTTCTTC.

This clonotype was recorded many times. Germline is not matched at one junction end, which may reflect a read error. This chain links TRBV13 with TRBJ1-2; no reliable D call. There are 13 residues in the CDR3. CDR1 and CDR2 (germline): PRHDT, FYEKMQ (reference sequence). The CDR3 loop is CASSARAGRGKVF. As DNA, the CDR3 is TGTGCCAGCAGCGCACGGGCAGGTCGGGGAAAGGTCTTC.

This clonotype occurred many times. CDR3 nucleotides: TGTGCCAGCAGTTCCTCCAGCGGGAACACTGAAGCTTTCTTT. Its protein product is CASSSSSGNTEAFF. The rearrangement uses TRBV6-5 and TRBJ1-1, with D uncertain. Looked up from germline, CDR1 is MNHEY and CDR2 is SVGAGI. V lost 4 bases to trimming and J lost 1 base, with 10 bases between them. The CDR3 extends over 14 amino acids.

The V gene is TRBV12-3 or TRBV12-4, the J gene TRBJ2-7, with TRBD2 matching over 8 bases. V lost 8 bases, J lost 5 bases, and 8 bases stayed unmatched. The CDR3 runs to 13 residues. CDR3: CASSPRREDEQYF. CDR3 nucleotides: TGTGCCAGCTCACCAAGGCGGGAGGACGAGCAGTACTTC.

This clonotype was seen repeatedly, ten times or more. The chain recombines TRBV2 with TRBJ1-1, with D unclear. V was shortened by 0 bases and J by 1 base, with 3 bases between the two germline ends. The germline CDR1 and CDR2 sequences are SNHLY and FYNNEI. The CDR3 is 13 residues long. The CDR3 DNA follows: TGTGCCAGCAGTGAAGCGTGGAACACTGAAGCTTTCTTT. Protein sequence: CASSEAWNTEAFF.

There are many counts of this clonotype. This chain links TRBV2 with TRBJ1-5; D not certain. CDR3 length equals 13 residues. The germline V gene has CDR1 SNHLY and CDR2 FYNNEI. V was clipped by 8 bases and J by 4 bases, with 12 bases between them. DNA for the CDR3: TGTGCCAGCCTCCGAACAGAAAATCAGCCCCAGCATTTT. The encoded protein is CASLRTENQPQHF.

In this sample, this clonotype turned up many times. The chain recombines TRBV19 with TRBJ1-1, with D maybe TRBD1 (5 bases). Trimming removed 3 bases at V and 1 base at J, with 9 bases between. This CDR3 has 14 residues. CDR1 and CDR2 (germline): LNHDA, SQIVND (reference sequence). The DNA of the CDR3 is TGTGCCAGTAGTATCGGACACTCGAACACTGAAGCTTTCTTT. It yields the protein CASSIGHSNTEAFF.

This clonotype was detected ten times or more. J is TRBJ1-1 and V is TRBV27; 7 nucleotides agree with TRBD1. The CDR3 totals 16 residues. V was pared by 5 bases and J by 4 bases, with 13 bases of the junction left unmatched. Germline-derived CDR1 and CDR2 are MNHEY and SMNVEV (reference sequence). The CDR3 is CASSLRQGGSATEAFF. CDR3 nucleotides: TGTGCCAGCAGTCTCAGACAGGGCGGTTCGGCCACTGAAGCTTTCTTT.

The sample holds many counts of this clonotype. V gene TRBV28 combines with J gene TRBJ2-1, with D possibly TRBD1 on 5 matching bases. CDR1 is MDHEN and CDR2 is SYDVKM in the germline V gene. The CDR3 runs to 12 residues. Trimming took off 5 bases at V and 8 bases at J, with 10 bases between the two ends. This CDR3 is CASSAPGHEQFF. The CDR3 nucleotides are TGTGCCAGCAGTGCCCCAGGGCATGAGCAGTTCTTC.

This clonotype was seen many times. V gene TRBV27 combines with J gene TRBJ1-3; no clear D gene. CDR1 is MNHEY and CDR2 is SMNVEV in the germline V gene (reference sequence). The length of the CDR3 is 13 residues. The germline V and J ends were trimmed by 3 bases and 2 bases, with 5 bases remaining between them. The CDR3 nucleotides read TGTGCCAGCAGTTTGGTCCCTGGAAACACCATATATTTT. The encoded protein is CASSLVPGNTIYF.

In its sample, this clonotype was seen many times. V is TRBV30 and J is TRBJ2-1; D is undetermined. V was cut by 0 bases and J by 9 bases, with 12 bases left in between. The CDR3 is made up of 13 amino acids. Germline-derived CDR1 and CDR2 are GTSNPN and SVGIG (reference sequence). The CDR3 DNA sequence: TGTGCCTGGAGTGTACATACTCTTGGTGAGCAGTTCTTC. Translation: CAWSVHTLGEQFF. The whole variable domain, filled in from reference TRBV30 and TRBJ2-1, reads SQTIHQWPATLVQPVGSPLSLECTVEGTSNPNLYWYRQAAGRGLQLLFYSVGIGQISSEVPQNLSASRPQDRQFILSSKKLLLSDSGFYLCAWSVHTLGEQFFGPGTRLTVL.

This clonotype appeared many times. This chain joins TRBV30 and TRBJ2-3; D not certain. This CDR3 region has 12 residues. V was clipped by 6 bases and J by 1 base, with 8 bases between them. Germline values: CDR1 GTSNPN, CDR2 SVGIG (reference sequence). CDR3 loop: CACRGRTDTQYF. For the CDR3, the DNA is TGTGCCTGCCGAGGACGCACAGATACGCAGTATTTT.

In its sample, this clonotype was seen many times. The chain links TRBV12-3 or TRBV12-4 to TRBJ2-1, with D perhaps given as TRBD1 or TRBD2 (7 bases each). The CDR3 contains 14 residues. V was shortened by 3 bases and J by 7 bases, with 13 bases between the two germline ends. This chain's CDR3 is CASSLSGGGNEQFF. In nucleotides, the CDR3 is TGTGCCAGCAGTTTGTCAGGGGGGGGGAATGAGCAGTTCTTC.

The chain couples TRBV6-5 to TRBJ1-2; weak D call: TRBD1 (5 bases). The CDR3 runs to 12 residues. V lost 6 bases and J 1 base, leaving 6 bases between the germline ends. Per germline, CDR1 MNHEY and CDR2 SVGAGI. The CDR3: CASRGDNYGYTF. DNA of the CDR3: TGTGCCAGCAGGGGGGATAACTATGGCTACACCTTC.

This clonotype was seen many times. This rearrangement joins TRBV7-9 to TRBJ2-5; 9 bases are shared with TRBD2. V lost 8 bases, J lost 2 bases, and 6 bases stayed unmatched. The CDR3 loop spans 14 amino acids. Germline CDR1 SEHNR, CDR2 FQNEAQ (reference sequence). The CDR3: CASGPTSGQETQYF. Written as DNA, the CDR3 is TGTGCCAGCGGGCCGACTAGCGGACAAGAGACCCAGTACTTC.

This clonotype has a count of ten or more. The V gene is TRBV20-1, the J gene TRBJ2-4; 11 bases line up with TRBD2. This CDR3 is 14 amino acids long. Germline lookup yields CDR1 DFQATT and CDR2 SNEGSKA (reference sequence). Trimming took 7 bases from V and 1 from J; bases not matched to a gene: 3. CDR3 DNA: TGCAGTGTTCCTAGCGGGAGGGCCAAAAACATTCAGTACTTC. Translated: CSVPSGRAKNIQYF.

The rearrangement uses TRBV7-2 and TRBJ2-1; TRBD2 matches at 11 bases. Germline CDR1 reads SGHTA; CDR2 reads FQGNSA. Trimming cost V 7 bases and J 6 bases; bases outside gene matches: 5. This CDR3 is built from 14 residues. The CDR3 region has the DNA TGTGCCAGCACCCGACTAGCGGGAAGCAATGAGCAGTTCTTC. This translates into CASTRLAGSNEQFF.

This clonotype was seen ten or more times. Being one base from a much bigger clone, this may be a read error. This CDR3 is CASSERQGETQYF. CDR3 nucleotide sequence: TGTGCCAGCAGTGAAAGACAGGGGGAGACCCAGTACTTC. The V call is TRBV2, the J call TRBJ2-5, with TRBD1 matching over 8 bases. J was trimmed by 5 bases and V by 2 bases; bases with no gene match: 1. Germline CDR1 is SNHLY and CDR2 is FYNNEI. This CDR3 has 13 amino acids.

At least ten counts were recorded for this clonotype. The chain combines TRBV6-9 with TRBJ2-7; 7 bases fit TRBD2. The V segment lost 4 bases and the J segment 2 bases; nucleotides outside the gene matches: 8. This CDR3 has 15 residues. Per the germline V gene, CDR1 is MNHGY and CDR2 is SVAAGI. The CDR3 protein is CASSFGGGRAYEQYF. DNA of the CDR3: TGTGCCAGCAGTTTCGGAGGCGGGAGAGCCTACGAGCAGTACTTC.

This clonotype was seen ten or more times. CDR3 sequence: CSAAPGQEVSEQFF. In DNA form, the CDR3 reads TGCAGTGCTGCCCCGGGACAGGAGGTCAGTGAGCAGTTCTTC. The chain carries TRBV20-1 and TRBJ2-1; 8 bases fit TRBD1. Germline assignment: CDR1 DFQATT and CDR2 SNEGSKA (reference sequence). The CDR3 has 14 residues. V shed 5 bases, J shed 9 bases, and the junction held 12 bases outside the gene matches.

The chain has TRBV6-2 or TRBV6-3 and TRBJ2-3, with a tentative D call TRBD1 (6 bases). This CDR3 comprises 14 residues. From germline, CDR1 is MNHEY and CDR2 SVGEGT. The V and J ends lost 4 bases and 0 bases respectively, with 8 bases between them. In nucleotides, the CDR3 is TGTGCCAGCAGTTCAGGGGACAGCACAGATACGCAGTATTTT. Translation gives CASSSGDSTDTQYF.

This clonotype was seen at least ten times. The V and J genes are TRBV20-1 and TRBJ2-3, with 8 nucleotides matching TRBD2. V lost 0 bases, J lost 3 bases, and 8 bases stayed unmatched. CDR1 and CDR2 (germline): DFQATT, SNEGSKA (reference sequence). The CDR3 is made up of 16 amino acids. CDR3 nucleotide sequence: TGCAGTGCTAGAGATCCCGCGGGAGGTTTGACAGATACGCAGTATTTT. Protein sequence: CSARDPAGGLTDTQYF.

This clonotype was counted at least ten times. CDR3: CASSPQWEDTEAFF. DNA of the CDR3: TGTGCCAGCAGCCCGCAATGGGAGGACACTGAAGCTTTCTTT. The chain links TRBV7-8 to TRBJ1-1; D unresolved. Trimming took 5 bases from V and 3 from J, leaving 13 bases between them. CDR1 is SGHVS, CDR2 FQNEAQ, per germline. The length of the CDR3 is 14 residues. Supplemented by reference TRBV7-8 and TRBJ1-1, the full variable domain reads GAGVSQSPRYKVAKRGQDVALRCDPISGHVSLFWYQQALGQGPEFLTYFQNEAQLDKSGLPSDRFFAERPEGSVSTLKIQRTQQEDSAVYLCASSPQWEDTEAFFGQGTRLTVV.

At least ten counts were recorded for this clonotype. CDR3 nucleotides: TGTGCCAGCAGTCTCTACGTCCACCCGGAGCTGTTTTTT. Its translation is CASSLYVHPELFF. The gene calls are TRBV28 and TRBJ2-2; D is ambiguous. Germline V CDR1 and CDR2: MDHEN, SYDVKM. The ends were cut back, 5 bases at V and 10 bases at J, with 14 bases in the middle. The CDR3 is made up of 13 amino acids.

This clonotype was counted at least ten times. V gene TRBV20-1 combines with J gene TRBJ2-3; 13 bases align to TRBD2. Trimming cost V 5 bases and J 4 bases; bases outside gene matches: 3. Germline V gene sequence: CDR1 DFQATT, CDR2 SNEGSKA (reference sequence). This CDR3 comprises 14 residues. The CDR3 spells CSAPTSGRPDTQYF. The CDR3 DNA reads TGCAGTGCTCCGACTAGCGGGAGGCCAGATACGCAGTATTTT.

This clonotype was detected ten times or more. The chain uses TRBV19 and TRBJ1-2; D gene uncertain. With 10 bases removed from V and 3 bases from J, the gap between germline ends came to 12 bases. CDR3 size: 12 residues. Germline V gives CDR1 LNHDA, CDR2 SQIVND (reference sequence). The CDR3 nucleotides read TGTGCCACCCAGTTGGGCCACTATGGCTACACCTTC. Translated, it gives CATQLGHYGYTF.